A selection of T cell receptor beta chains follows, all from one sample in a study of spatial heterogeneity in lung cancer. TCRdb recomputed calls from the 5' RACE reads with MiXCR, one row per CDR3 protein. The sample records 45,000 to 65,000 distinct CDR3 sequences, 7.4% being singletons. The input for sequencing was PBMCs, taken at follow-up. These receptors were obtained from a female donor with early-stage non-small cell lung cancer. The CDR3 runs from the conserved cysteine through the conserved F or W. The order of the fields is D gene, V gene, clone size, J gene, CDR3 DNA, CDR3 protein. The D gene is left open where the match is weak. Only some rows state a clone size, as once, few, many or a class for expanded clones.

.	TRBV6-5	few	TRBJ2-7	TGTGCCAGCAGTTACAATGACTACGAGCAGTACTTC	CASSYNDYEQYF
.	TRBV6-2/TRBV6-3	.	TRBJ2-7	TGTGCCAGCGAGCTGGCTGGCGGGGTAGAGGCCTACGAGCAGTACTTC	CASELAGGVEAYEQYF
TRBD1	TRBV5-1	many	TRBJ1-1	TGCGCCAGCAGTCTTGGGACCGGGACAGGGAACACTGAAGCTTTCTTT	CASSLGTGTGNTEAFF
.	TRBV5-1	many	TRBJ1-5	TGCGCCAGCAGCTTGGAAGAGGGGAGCAATCAGCCCCAGCATTTT	CASSLEEGSNQPQHF
TRBD2	TRBV27	.	TRBJ2-7	TGTGCCAGCAGTTTTTCTAGCGGGGGGGCCTACGAGCAGTACTTC	CASSFSSGGAYEQYF
TRBD1	TRBV27	.	TRBJ2-5	TGTGCCAGCAGTTCGACAGGGCCCCAAGAGACCCAGTACTTC	CASSSTGPQETQYF
.	TRBV5-4	few	TRBJ1-2	TGTGCCAGCAGCTTCATGGGGATAACAGGCTACACCTTC	CASSFMGITGYTF
TRBD2	TRBV20-1	many	TRBJ2-5	TGCAGTGCCAGGGAGTGGGGGGGGTCAACGGAGACCCAGTACTTC	CSAREWGGSTETQYF
TRBD1	TRBV11-2	.	TRBJ1-1	TGTGCCAGCAGCCCGACAGGGACGAACACTGAAGCTTTCTTT	CASSPTGTNTEAFF
.	TRBV7-2	many	TRBJ2-1	TGTGCCAGCAGCTTGTTTCAGGGGACAAGCTCCTACAATGAGCAGTTCTTC	CASSLFQGTSSYNEQFF
.	TRBV7-7	many	TRBJ2-1	TGTGCTAGCAGCTTAGACGCTGACCCGAGAAATGAGCAGTTCTTC	CASSLDADPRNEQFF
.	TRBV20-1	many	TRBJ1-6	TGCAGTGCTAGTCGGCGGGGTATTAATAATTCACCCCTCCACTTT	CSASRRGINNSPLHF
.	TRBV24-1	many	TRBJ2-1	TGTGCCACCAGTGATCCCCGGACAGGGAGGGACGAGCAGTTCTTC	CATSDPRTGRDEQFF
TRBD1	TRBV5-4	few	TRBJ2-6	TGTGCCAGCAGACAGGGACAGGGCTCTGGGGCCAACGTCCTGACTTTC	CASRQGQGSGANVLTF
.	TRBV7-2	few	TRBJ2-2	TGTGCCAGCGCCCCGAGGGGCTTCAGGGAGCTGTTTTTT	CASAPRGFRELFF
TRBD2	TRBV12-3/TRBV12-4	few	TRBJ2-1	TGTGCCAGCAGTCCGAGAGGACTAGCGGGCAATGAGCAGTTCTTC	CASSPRGLAGNEQFF
.	TRBV5-5	few	TRBJ2-2	TGTGCCAGCAGCCCCCTGATCTCCAGCGGCACCGGGGAGCTGTTTTTT	CASSPLISSGTGELFF
.	TRBV5-1	many	TRBJ1-6	TGCGCCAGCAGCACCAAAGGACCGGGGGGGCCCTCGAGCTCCTATAATTCACCCCTCCACTTT	CASSTKGPGGPSSSYNSPLHF
TRBD2	TRBV2	medium-sized	TRBJ2-1	TGTGCCAGCAGTGCTCGGACTAGCGGGGTTAATGAGCAGTTCTTC	CASSARTSGVNEQFF
TRBD1	TRBV7-2	.	TRBJ2-1	TGTGCCAGCAGCTTGGGAATGGACAGGCCCGCCGGGGAGCAGTTCTTC	CASSLGMDRPAGEQFF
.	TRBV5-1	many	TRBJ2-3	TGCGCCAGCAGCTTGCCCGGGGGTACAGATACGCAGTATTTT	CASSLPGGTDTQYF
TRBD2	TRBV7-3	many	TRBJ2-7	TGTGCCAGCAGCTTAGCGGGGGGCCTCCCCATCTACTTC	CASSLAGGLPIYF
.	TRBV20-1	.	TRBJ1-2	TGCAGTGCTTGGACAGAAAGATATGGCTACACCTTC	CSAWTERYGYTF
.	TRBV5-5	few	TRBJ1-5	TGTGCCAGCACCCAGGACAGAGGAAATCAGCCCCAGCATTTT	CASTQDRGNQPQHF
.	TRBV14	many	TRBJ2-7	TGTGCCAGCAGACATGCCGGGGAACGGCAGTACTTC	CASRHAGERQYF
.	TRBV18	few	TRBJ2-1	TGTGCCAGCTCACCCGGGACGGCCCCTCGCAATGAGCAGTTCTTC	CASSPGTAPRNEQFF
.	TRBV3-1	many	TRBJ1-2	TGTGCCAGCGCAAAGACCGAAGCTAACTATGGCTACACCTTC	CASAKTEANYGYTF
TRBD1	TRBV7-2	.	TRBJ1-1	TGTGCCAGCAGCTTAGCGGGACAGGGGCCGACTAAAGCTTTCTTT	CASSLAGQGPTKAFF
TRBD1	TRBV12-5	.	TRBJ2-5	TGTGCTAGTGGTTTGCATTTGACAGGGGGCGAAGATGAGACCCAGTACTTC	CASGLHLTGGEDETQYF
.	TRBV12-3/TRBV12-4	many	TRBJ2-3	TGTGCCAGCAAGGGAGGACAGACGAACACAGATACGCAGTATTTT	CASKGGQTNTDTQYF
.	TRBV14	few	TRBJ2-3	TGTGCCAGCAGCCAAGCGAATACGCAGTATTTT	CASSQANTQYF
TRBD2	TRBV6-5	many	TRBJ2-2	TGTGCCAGCAGTCCCCGGTTACTAGCGGGGGGCCATCGCACCGGGGAGCTGTTTTTT	CASSPRLLAGGHRTGELFF
TRBD2	TRBV5-5	many	TRBJ2-3	TGTGCCAGCAGCTTGGCCAGCGGGGATAATACGCAGTATTTT	CASSLASGDNTQYF
TRBD1	TRBV19	.	TRBJ2-7	TGTGCCAGTAGTCAACCGGGACAGGGAGGTAAATACGAGCAGTACTTC	CASSQPGQGGKYEQYF
.	TRBV2	many	TRBJ2-7	TGTGCCAGCAGGGAAGAGGGGCCGCGCTCCTACGAGCAGTACTTC	CASREEGPRSYEQYF
TRBD2	TRBV20-1	many	TRBJ2-1	TGCAGTGCTCAGGGGACTAGCGGATTGATCTCCTACAATGAGCAGTTCTTC	CSAQGTSGLISYNEQFF
TRBD1	TRBV24-1	few	TRBJ2-2	TGTGCCACCAGTGATTTGTCCAGGGGGCTCACCTCCACCGGGGAGCTGTTTTTT	CATSDLSRGLTSTGELFF
.	TRBV20-1	many	TRBJ2-7	TGCAGTGCTCGCCTTGCCGGGACCCCCTACGAGCAGTACTTC	CSARLAGTPYEQYF
TRBD2	TRBV18	few	TRBJ2-5	TGTGCCAGCTCACCACTGCCGCGGACTAGCGGGGATCAGGGAGAGACCCAGTACTTC	CASSPLPRTSGDQGETQYF
.	TRBV6-1	many	TRBJ2-5	TGTGCCAGCAGCACCGTGGGGGTAGGGGACCTAGGACGAGAGACCCAGTACTTC	CASSTVGVGDLGRETQYF
TRBD1	TRBV5-1	many	TRBJ2-2	TGCGCCAGCAGCGGACAGGGGAACACCGGGGAGCTGTTTTTT	CASSGQGNTGELFF
.	TRBV12-3/TRBV12-4	once	TRBJ1-2	TGTGCCAGCAGTCCGGGACAACCCTATGGCTACACCTTC	CASSPGQPYGYTF
TRBD1	TRBV6-2/TRBV6-3	many	TRBJ1-1	TGTGCCAGCAGGAGGTTAATTCGGACAGGGAGCACTGAAGCTTTCTTT	CASRRLIRTGSTEAFF